This T cell receptor beta chain comes out of a study of T cell responses to AZD1222 COVID-19 vaccine. Study observations and caveats: A rise in Spike-specific TCR breadth and depth followed two AZD1222 doses. Sampling captured repertoires only after the peak T cell response.

CDR1 is MDHEN, CDR2 SYDVKM, per germline. The CDR3 totals 16 residues. The V gene lost 1 base and the J gene lost 2 bases, with 11 bases spanning the gap. Only in-frame clones appear in the TCRdb table, and some are missing; sequencing was by immunoSEQ multiplex PCR. The data show around 180,000 clones, about 94% seen once. As regards this clone: Its target is not known.

The sample consisted of peripheral blood, taken on day 0 of AZD1222 vaccination. The receptor comes from an adult in good health. The rearrangement joins TRBV28 to TRBJ2-2; TRBD1 is a possible D gene (5 bases). DNA for the CDR3: TGTGCCAGCAGTTTATCAGGGCGGCTCAACACCGGGGAGCTGTTTTTT. Its protein product is CASSLSGRLNTGELFF.